This T cell receptor beta chain was identified during a study of blood T cell repertoires in COVID-19. Per germline, CDR1 MNHEY and CDR2 SVGAGI. Trimming took off 0 bases at V and 0 bases at J, with 5 bases between the two ends. The CDR3 has 14 residues. Details on this clone: Other nucleotide sequences in the sample specify the same CDR3.

Produced via immunoSEQ multiplex PCR; TCRdb's table is partial and in-frame only. This sample has approximately 180,000 clones, with roughly nine tenths found just once. Source material: PBMCs or T cells enriched from blood (not recorded which). This TCR was recovered from a woman aged 40 to 50 with acute COVID-19. The chain recombines TRBV6-5 with TRBJ1-2; D unclear. CDR3 in DNA: TGTGCCAGCAGTTACTCGAGGGCTAACTATGGCTACACCTTC. The encoded protein is CASSYSRANYGYTF.